A single sample gave rise to the 18 T cell receptor beta chains below, sequenced in a study of shared clonotypes between healthy human individuals. TCRdb's copy holds only in-frame clones and misses some; the assay was immunoSEQ multiplex PCR. The sample yields roughly 2,000,000 clones, roughly 93% seen once. In the naive CD8 group, cells lacked CD45RO and were positively selected for CCR7, so terminally differentiated effector memory CD45RA+ cells were left out. Source material: naive CD8+ T cells from PBMCs. The receptors stem from a man between 18 and 35 years old in good health. Some clones in this sample may be carry-over from other donors' samples.

To note about this clone: The sample contains more than one DNA sequence encoding this CDR3. The rearrangement joins TRBV12-5 to TRBJ2-2, with D unclear. The CDR3 length is 13 residues. Germline V gene lookup returns CDR1 LGHNT and CDR2 FRNRAP. Trimming removed 1 base from V and 2 bases from J, with 2 bases in between. CDR3 amino acids: CASGLGNTGELFF. CDR3 nucleotides: TGTGCTAGTGGTTTGGGAAACACCGGGGAGCTGTTTTTT.

The chain joins TRBV6-4 to TRBJ2-6; tentatively, D is TRBD2 (7 bases). The CDR3 runs to 19 residues. The V and J ends lost 3 bases and 0 bases respectively, with 18 bases between them. Germline V gives CDR1 MRHNA, CDR2 SNTAGT. The CDR3 DNA follows: TGTGCCAGCAGTGAACCCATGGGAGGGGGTAACTCTGGGGCCAACGTCCTGACTTTC. As protein: CASSEPMGGGNSGANVLTF.

The gene calls are TRBV7-3 and TRBJ2-2; 7 positions agree with TRBD2. With V trimmed by 5 bases and J by 5 bases, 14 bases remained unmatched. Germline-derived CDR1 and CDR2 are SGHTA and FQGTGA. The CDR3 has 17 residues. As DNA, the CDR3 is TGTGCCAGCAGCCCGAATAGGGCGGGAGTTAGGACCGGGGAGCTGTTTTTT. This encodes CASSPNRAGVRTGELFF.

The chain has TRBV7-6 and TRBJ2-7; 16 positions agree with TRBD2. CDR3 length equals 21 residues. V was pared by 5 bases and J by 6 bases, with 22 bases of the junction left unmatched. From germline, CDR1 is SGHVS and CDR2 FNYEAQ. CDR3 in amino acids: CASSPYKMGLAGGPALREQYF. The CDR3 DNA reads TGTGCCAGCAGCCCATACAAGATGGGACTAGCGGGAGGGCCGGCCTTGCGCGAGCAGTACTTC.

The rearrangement joins TRBV30 to TRBJ1-1, with D possibly TRBD1 on 5 matching bases. V lost 3 bases and J lost 3, with 29 bases in between. This CDR3 has 19 amino acids. Germline lookup yields CDR1 GTSNPN and CDR2 SVGIG (reference sequence). The CDR3, as DNA: TGTGCCTGGAGCGCTGAACTGGGTGGGCAGGACGGCAGGGACACTGAAGCTTTCTTT. Protein sequence: CAWSAELGGQDGRDTEAFF.

The rearrangement uses TRBV5-4 and TRBJ2-5; D possibly uses TRBD1 or TRBD2 (5 bases each). CDR3 size: 19 residues. The germline gives CDR1 SGHNT, CDR2 YYREEE (reference sequence). Trimming left V 4 bases short and J 2 bases short, with 27 bases between. In DNA form, the CDR3 reads TGTGCCAGCAGCCTGGACAAATATAGGGAGTTTTGGGCTCAAGAGACCCAGTACTTC. Protein: CASSLDKYREFWAQETQYF.

J is TRBJ1-6 and V is TRBV7-9; 9 bases map to TRBD1. V dropped 6 bases and J dropped 7; count of bases not matched to a gene: 4. The CDR3 extends over 14 amino acids. Germline V gene data show CDR1 as SEHNR and CDR2 as FQNEAQ (reference sequence). CDR3 region: CASSDGTGNSPLHF. DNA for the CDR3: TGTGCCAGCAGTGACGGGACAGGGAATTCACCCCTCCACTTT.

The rearrangement uses TRBV30 and TRBJ1-1; D is uncertain. The length of the CDR3 is 15 residues. Trimming cost V 0 bases and J 0 bases, with 11 bases left between them. Germline assignment: CDR1 GTSNPN and CDR2 SVGIG (reference sequence). The CDR3 nucleotides are TGTGCCTGGAGTGTACTTGACATCTTGAACACTGAAGCTTTCTTT. Encoded protein: CAWSVLDILNTEAFF. The full variable domain, with the rest looked up from reference TRBV30 and TRBJ1-1, is SQTIHQWPATLVQPVGSPLSLECTVEGTSNPNLYWYRQAAGRGLQLLFYSVGIGQISSEVPQNLSASRPQDRQFILSSKKLLLSDSGFYLCAWSVLDILNTEAFFGQGTRLTVV.

This chain joins TRBV4-2 and TRBJ2-1; no reliable D call. Trimming pared 1 base from V and 10 bases from J, leaving 14 bases between. Looked up from germline, CDR1 is LGHNA and CDR2 is YNFKEQ. The CDR3 has 14 residues. CDR3: CASSQALVLGEQFF. In DNA, the CDR3 is TGTGCCAGCAGCCAAGCGCTCGTCCTAGGGGAGCAGTTCTTC.

This clone was detected once. The chain couples TRBV11-2 to TRBJ2-5; 7 positions agree with TRBD1. J lost 5 bases, V lost 3 bases, and 15 bases had no gene match. The CDR3 length is 17 residues. Germline V lookup: CDR1 SGHAT, CDR2 FQNNGV. The DNA for the CDR3 is TGTGCCAGCAGCTTCGGTTCTTCGATAGGGGGCTTGGAGACCCAGTACTTC. It translates to CASSFGSSIGGLETQYF.

V and J are TRBV6-5 and TRBJ1-2, with unresolved D. This CDR3 spans 14 amino acids. Germline CDR1 MNHEY, CDR2 SVGAGI. V lost 2 bases to trimming and J lost 5 bases, with 12 bases between them. The CDR3, as DNA: TGTGCCAGCAGTTACACCACAGATTCTTATGGCTACACCTTC. This translates into CASSYTTDSYGYTF.

To note about this clone: The same CDR3 arises from other DNA sequences in this sample as well. The chain uses TRBV27 and TRBJ2-1, with D perhaps matching TRBD2 (5 bases). The CDR3 has 12 amino acids. In germline, CDR1 is MNHEY, CDR2 SMNVEV (reference sequence). V shed 3 bases and J shed 9 bases, with 9 bases lying between them. This chain's CDR3 is CASSFRGSEQFF. CDR3 sequence (DNA): TGTGCCAGCAGTTTCCGAGGGAGTGAGCAGTTCTTC.

The chain carries TRBV5-1 and TRBJ2-7; 12 nucleotides line up with TRBD2. CDR1 and CDR2 (germline): SGHRS, YFSETQ. The CDR3 sequence is 15 residues long. Unmatched junction bases numbered 4, after V lost 0 bases and J lost 6 bases. The CDR3 sequence is CASSLVLAGGGEQYF. The CDR3 nucleotides are TGCGCCAGCAGCTTGGTACTAGCGGGAGGTGGCGAGCAGTACTTC.

The genes are TRBV7-8 and TRBJ2-2, with D perhaps TRBD1 (5 bases). Per the germline V gene, CDR1 is SGHVS and CDR2 is FQNEAQ. Trimming shortened V by 2 bases and J by 1 base, and 17 bases separated the two germline ends. The CDR3 is 18 amino acids. The CDR3 DNA sequence: TGTGCCAGCAGCTTAAGGCTTGCCGGACACATGAACACCGGGGAGCTGTTTTTT. It is translated as CASSLRLAGHMNTGELFF.

The chain has TRBV11-2 and TRBJ2-1, with 11 bases lining up with TRBD2. V lost 5 bases and J lost 4; bases outside the gene matches: 10. Germline CDR1 is SGHAT and CDR2 is FQNNGV. This CDR3 comprises 17 residues. Here the CDR3 reads CASSQPGGLAVYNEQFF. CDR3 sequence (DNA): TGTGCCAGCAGCCAACCCGGGGGACTAGCGGTTTACAATGAGCAGTTCTTC.

With respect to this clone: Other DNA sequences from this sample encode an identical CDR3 as well. The J gene is TRBJ1-2, the V gene TRBV28, with 7 bases identical to TRBD1. Germline CDR1 and CDR2: MDHEN and SYDVKM. The V and J ends lost 6 bases and 2 bases, in that order; junction bases with no gene match: 3. The CDR3 is 13 residues long. The CDR3 DNA follows: TGTGCCAGCAGCTCCAGGGGGAACTATGGCTACACCTTC. As protein: CASSSRGNYGYTF.

J is TRBJ1-1 and V is TRBV7-8, with unresolved D. The CDR3 has 13 amino acids. V was cut by 5 bases and J by 0 bases, with 7 bases left in between. Germline loops: CDR1 SGHVS, CDR2 FQNEAQ. CDR3 sequence reads: CASSPLLNTEAFF. The CDR3 DNA reads as TGTGCCAGCAGCCCCCTACTGAACACTGAAGCTTTCTTT.

The chain combines TRBV28 with TRBJ2-3, with 11 positions matching TRBD1. The trim removed 4 bases at V and 4 bases at J, leaving 1 base unmatched. The CDR3 runs 14 residues. In germline, CDR1 is MDHEN, CDR2 SYDVKM. The CDR3 spells CASSWTGGADTQYF. The CDR3 DNA sequence: TGTGCCAGCAGTTGGACAGGGGGCGCAGATACGCAGTATTTT.